The T cell receptor beta chain under discussion was sequenced for a study of blood T cells in healthy people across ages. Notes on the study in general: Higher diversity, along with more naive CD4+ cells, distinguished long-lived donors from aged donors. Older individuals had lower TCR beta diversity per million T cells (the decline was roughly linear).

The CDR3 length is 14 residues. Germline CDR1 reads SQVTM; CDR2 reads ANQGSEA. A second about 7 to 11 cycle PCR used barcoded and J-beta primers. A minimum of 2.5 million CDR3-containing paired-end reads was obtained for each sample. TCRdb independently ran MiXCR on the 5' RACE reads; one entry per CDR3 protein. Of 750,000 or so distinct CDR3 sequences in the sample, 25% were seen once. This clonotype turned up a few times. Its antigen is as yet unknown. A junction boundary mismatches the germline segment, possibly from a read error. This same sample was also part of a study on T cells of mothers and their children. That paper states: A few healthy Caucasian mothers, along with their six children, were the donors.

The rearrangement links TRBV29-1 to TRBJ2-3; D tentatively reads TRBD1 or TRBD2 (5 bases each). The receptor comes from a boy younger than 18 in good health. The sequencing input was blood. The CDR3 nucleotides read TGCAGCGTTAGGGAGAGGGAGAGCACAGGTACGCAGTATTTT. Protein: CSVRERESTGTQYF.